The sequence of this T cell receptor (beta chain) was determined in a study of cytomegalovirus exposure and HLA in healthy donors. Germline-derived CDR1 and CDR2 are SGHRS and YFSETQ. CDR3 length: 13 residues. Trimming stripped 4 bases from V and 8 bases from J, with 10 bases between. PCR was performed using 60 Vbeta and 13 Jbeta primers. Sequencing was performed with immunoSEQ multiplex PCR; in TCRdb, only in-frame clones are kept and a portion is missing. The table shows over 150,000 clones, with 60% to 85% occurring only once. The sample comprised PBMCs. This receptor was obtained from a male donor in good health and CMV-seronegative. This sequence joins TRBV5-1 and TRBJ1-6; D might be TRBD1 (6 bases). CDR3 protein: CASSAQGYSPLHF. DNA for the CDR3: TGCGCCAGCAGCGCCCAGGGGTATTCACCCCTCCACTTT. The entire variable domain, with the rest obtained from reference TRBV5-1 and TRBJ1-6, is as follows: KAGVTQTPRYLIKTRGQQVTLSCSPISGHRSVSWYQQTPGQGLQFLFEYFSETQRNKGNFPGRFSGRQFSNSRSEMNVSTLELGDSALYLCASSAQGYSPLHFGNGTRLTVT.